Below are 2 T cell receptor beta chains sequenced from a single sample in a study of vaccination effects on CD4 cells after COVID-19. Antigen-specific CD4+ T cells expanded by the ViraFEST assay with viral peptide pools were then sequenced. Isolating CD4+ T cells followed approximately 10 days of culture. Vaccinees lacked prior SARS-CoV-2 infection and tested negative for nucleocapsid antibodies. Repertoires were generated with immunoSEQ multiplex PCR, while TCRdb's copy carries only in-frame clones and drops some. The data hold approximately 25,000 clones, with roughly 74% observed a single time. These receptors' targets are unknown. Here the sequenced sample was CD4+ T cells from PBMCs cultured with HCoV-NL63 spike peptides, taken before COVID-19 vaccination. These TCRs come from a human donor who received a COVID-19 vaccine.

This clone has more than one count but fewer than ten. The rearrangement links TRBV18 to TRBJ1-1, with D hard to call. V lost 5 bases and J 1 base, leaving 11 bases between the germline ends. This CDR3 has 14 amino acids. The V gene's germline CDR1 is KGHSH and CDR2 LQKENI. The CDR3 DNA is TGTGCCAGCTCATACCAAACAGAGAACACTGAAGCTTTCTTT. Protein sequence: CASSYQTENTEAFF.

This clone was counted only a few times. DNA of the CDR3: TGTGCCAGCAGTCTAAGGGGGACAGGTAGCCCAGGCTACACCTTC. This sequence encodes CASSLRGTGSPGYTF. The gene calls are TRBV6-2 or TRBV6-3 and TRBJ1-2, with 8 bases that match TRBD1. The CDR3 loop spans 15 amino acids. CDR1 and CDR2 (germline): MNHEY, SVGEGT. V dropped 5 bases and J dropped 8; count of bases not matched to a gene: 13.